This TCR beta chain was retrieved from a study of blood T cell repertoires in COVID-19. Study overall: Researchers got acute and convalescent COVID-19 samples from the United States, Italy and Spain.

In the original analysis: Nucleated cell counts were estimated from reference gene primer amplification. Some clones are missing from TCRdb's copy, which holds only in-frame ones; the method was immunoSEQ multiplex PCR. That table supplies the V and J calls and clone size; D and trimming were determined from the DNA. Of approximately 71,000 clones in the sample, roughly 86% were seen once. This clone was observed a few times. With 2 bases removed from V and 5 bases from J, the gap between germline ends came to 24 bases. Germline V gene data show CDR1 as MNHNS and CDR2 as SASEGT. This CDR3 spans 18 amino acids.

The origin of this receptor is a man between 45 and 60 years old with acute or convalescent COVID-19. The rearrangement links TRBV6-1 to TRBJ2-5, with a weak D call TRBD2 (5 bases). The specimen was peripheral blood. The CDR3: CASSERPAHRRTGETQYF. CDR3 sequence (DNA): TGTGCCAGCAGTGAAAGGCCCGCCCACCGAAGGACGGGGGAGACCCAGTACTTC.